The 22 T cell receptor beta chains given below trace back to one sample, sequenced in a study of shared clonotypes between healthy human individuals. The data were produced by immunoSEQ multiplex PCR, yet TCRdb's version contains in-frame clones alone and is incomplete. The table has around 1,000,000 clones, roughly 77% seen once. Sequences were obtained from memory CD4+ T cells from PBMCs. Subset described: CD45RA-negative fraction. These receptors all stem from a man in his late teens or twenties in good health. Some clones in this sample may be carry-over from other donors' samples.

This chain links TRBV9 with TRBJ2-1, with D possibly matching TRBD2 (6 bases). V lost 2 bases, J lost 3 bases, and 12 bases lay in between. The length of the CDR3 is 15 residues. Germline assignment: CDR1 SGDLS and CDR2 YYNGEE. The CDR3 DNA reads as TGTGCCAGCAGCGTCGGCGGGGACTTCTACAATGAGCAGTTCTTC. Translated, it gives CASSVGGDFYNEQFF.

The CDR3 loop is CASSLTSGRETQYF. In nucleotides, the CDR3 is TGTGCCAGCAGCTTAACTAGCGGGCGGGAGACCCAGTACTTC. The J gene is TRBJ2-5, the V gene TRBV7-8; 9 nucleotides match TRBD2. V was pared by 2 bases and J by 5 bases, with 3 bases of the junction left unmatched. Germline V CDR1 and CDR2: SGHVS, FQNEAQ. The CDR3 runs 14 residues.

The V call is TRBV5-4, the J call TRBJ2-3; maybe TRBD2 (5 bases). V lost 3 bases and J 0 bases, leaving 17 bases between the germline ends. Germline lookup yields CDR1 SGHNT and CDR2 YYREEE (reference sequence). The CDR3 covers 17 residues. The DNA for the CDR3 is TGTGCCAGCAGCTCACGGAGGTGGCAGTCTAGCACAGATACGCAGTATTTT. Translation gives CASSSRRWQSSTDTQYF.

This clone was counted once. The rearrangement uses TRBV7-2 and TRBJ1-2, with D perhaps matching TRBD1 (6 bases). The length of the CDR3 is 16 residues. CDR1 is SGHTA and CDR2 is FQGNSA in the germline V gene. V was clipped by 4 bases and J by 4 bases, with 19 bases between them. CDR3 nucleotide sequence: TGTGCCAGCAGCTCACAAAGGGGGGGCCAAGGCTATGGCTACACCTTC. Amino acids: CASSSQRGGQGYGYTF. Looking up the rest from reference TRBV7-2 and TRBJ1-2 gives the full variable domain: GAGVSQSPSNKVTEKGKDVELRCDPISGHTALYWYRQSLGQGLEFLIYFQGNSAPDKSGLPSDRFSAERTGGSVSTLTIQRTQQEDSAVYLCASSSQRGGQGYGYTFGSGTRLTVV.

This clone was detected once. This chain connects TRBV7-2 to TRBJ1-3, with TRBD1 matching over 7 bases. CDR3 size: 15 residues. Germline loops: CDR1 SGHTA, CDR2 FQGNSA. Trimming at V came to 3 bases and at J to 5 bases, leaving 7 bases not matched to a gene. CDR3 bases: TGTGCCAGCAGCTTCTCGTCAGGGGGTAGAAACACCATATATTTT. It is translated as CASSFSSGGRNTIYF.

This clone was counted between two and nine times. This chain uses TRBV20-1 with TRBJ1-5, with unresolved D. Looked up from germline, CDR1 is DFQATT and CDR2 is SNEGSKA (reference sequence). Trimming cost V 6 bases and J 4 bases, with 7 bases left between them. The CDR3 is 11 amino acids. DNA for the CDR3: TGCAGTGCAGCTGGGAATCAGCCCCAGCATTTT. Encoded protein: CSAAGNQPQHF.

Notes on this clone: One junction end does not reproduce the germline sequence, and a read error may be involved. This chain links TRBV18 with TRBJ2-7; D perhaps matches TRBD2 (5 bases). Germline V gene lookup returns CDR1 KGHSH and CDR2 LQKENI. This CDR3 has 13 amino acids. The CDR3 DNA reads as TGTGCCAGCTCACCGTACGTAGACTACGAGCAGCACTTC. It is translated as CASSPYVDYEQHF.

This chain uses TRBV28 with TRBJ2-3, with no clear D. There are 14 residues in the CDR3. The V end was cut by 6 bases, the J end by 0 bases, with 10 bases between. CDR1 and CDR2 (germline): MDHEN, SYDVKM. The CDR3, as DNA: TGTGCCAGCAGCTTTTTAGCTAGCACAGATACGCAGTATTTT. This gives the protein CASSFLASTDTQYF. The full variable domain, rest sourced from reference TRBV28 and TRBJ2-3, is DVKVTQSSRYLVKRTGEKVFLECVQDMDHENMFWYRQDPGLGLRLIYFSYDVKMKEKGDIPEGYSVSREKKERFSLILESASTNQTSMYLCASSFLASTDTQYFGPGTRLTVL.

This clone turned up a few times. Here the CDR3 DNA reads TGTGCCAGCAGCTCGACTAACTACAATGAGCAGTTCTTC. Translating it yields CASSSTNYNEQFF. This chain links TRBV7-8 with TRBJ2-1, with a possible D match to TRBD2 (5 bases). The CDR3 has 13 amino acids. With 4 bases removed from V and 3 bases from J, the gap between germline ends came to 7 bases. Germline V gene sequence: CDR1 SGHVS, CDR2 FQNEAQ.

The chain is built from TRBV2 and TRBJ2-5; 7 nucleotides agree with TRBD1. The V gene's germline CDR1 is SNHLY and CDR2 FYNNEI. The V and J ends lost 8 bases and 5 bases, in that order; junction bases with no gene match: 11. The CDR3 extends over 14 amino acids. CDR3 DNA: TGTGCCAGCCTTCTCAACAGGGGACACGAGACCCAGTACTTC. Amino acid sequence: CASLLNRGHETQYF.

The chain has TRBV27 and TRBJ2-7, with unresolved D. The germline V and J ends were trimmed by 2 bases and 2 bases, with 10 bases remaining between them. The CDR3 loop spans 14 amino acids. The germline CDR1 and CDR2 sequences are MNHEY and SMNVEV (reference sequence). The CDR3: CASSLGLGTYEQYF. The CDR3 nucleotides are TGTGCCAGCAGTTTAGGGCTCGGTACCTACGAGCAGTACTTC.

The chain recombines TRBV9 with TRBJ2-1; weak D call: TRBD2 (6 bases). CDR3 length equals 17 residues. The germline CDR1 and CDR2 sequences are SGDLS and YYNGEE. Trimming left V 4 bases short and J 4 bases short, with 21 bases between. CDR3 loop: CASSPSSRVAEYNEQFF. CDR3 sequence (DNA): TGTGCCAGCAGCCCAAGCTCTCGGGTAGCGGAATACAATGAGCAGTTCTTC.

The table lists this clone with a few counts. The chain uses TRBV29-1 and TRBJ1-3; 8 bases fit TRBD1. The germline V gene has CDR1 SQVTM and CDR2 ANQGSEA. The trim removed 2 bases at V and 2 bases at J, leaving 2 bases unmatched. The CDR3 has 14 amino acids. For the CDR3, the DNA is TGCAGCGTTGAACCGGACAGGGCTGGAAACACCATATATTTT. Translated: CSVEPDRAGNTIYF.

Note on this clone: Mismatch with germline at one junction end may stem from a read error. V and J are TRBV27 and TRBJ1-2; D not resolved. CDR3 length equals 9 residues. Germline CDR1 MNHEY, CDR2 SMNVEV (reference sequence). The CDR3 region is CASSPRSPF. CDR3 sequence (DNA): TGTGCCAGCAGTCCTCGGTCCCCCTTC.

The chain links TRBV7-6 to TRBJ1-5; D ambiguous. Trimming shortened V by 4 bases and J by 3 bases, and 10 bases separated the two germline ends. Germline CDR1 reads SGHVS; CDR2 reads FNYEAQ. The CDR3 consists of 14 residues. In nucleotides, the CDR3 is TGTGCCAGCAGCTCAGTCCCCAACAATCAGCCCCAGCATTTT. This gives the protein CASSSVPNNQPQHF. Variable domain in full (rest from reference TRBV7-6 and TRBJ1-5): GAGVSQSPRYKVTKRGQDVALRCDPISGHVSLYWYRQALGQGPEFLTYFNYEAQQDKSGLPNDRFSAERPEGSISTLTIQRTEQRDSAMYRCASSSVPNNQPQHFGDGTRLSIL.

Comments on this clone: A far bigger clonotype differs at one base, so this is likely a read error. The chain uses TRBV28 and TRBJ2-5, with no clear D. V lost 6 bases and J lost 5, with 7 bases in between. The CDR3 spans 11 residues. The germline V gene encodes CDR1 MDHEN and CDR2 SYDVKM. The DNA of the CDR3 is TGTGCCAGCAGCAAAGGGGAGACCCAGTACTTC. Amino acid sequence: CASSKGETQYF.

This clone was found a few times. The chain combines TRBV28 with TRBJ2-5; D is perhaps TRBD1 (5 bases). Germline CDR1 MDHEN, CDR2 SYDVKM. The CDR3 runs to 14 residues. Trimming took 6 bases from V and 4 from J, leaving 15 bases between them. The CDR3 region is CASSAIGGAETQYF. For the CDR3, the DNA is TGTGCCAGCAGCGCTATTGGTGGGGCAGAGACCCAGTACTTC.

This clone was recorded only once. The chain is built from TRBV7-9 and TRBJ2-1; D is perhaps TRBD2 (6 bases). From germline, CDR1 is SEHNR and CDR2 FQNEAQ (reference sequence). Deletions cut 3 bases from V and 5 bases from J, with 14 bases between. The CDR3 is 15 residues long. The CDR3 protein is CASSFGLARDNEQFF. The CDR3 DNA reads as TGTGCCAGCAGCTTCGGGCTAGCGCGTGACAATGAGCAGTTCTTC.

This sequence joins TRBV5-1 and TRBJ2-2, with a tentative D call TRBD1 (7 bases). V lost 4 bases to trimming and J lost 4 bases, with 14 bases between them. The germline V gene encodes CDR1 SGHRS and CDR2 YFSETQ. There are 15 residues in the CDR3. CDR3 in amino acids: CASSGGGLITGELFF. The CDR3 DNA follows: TGCGCCAGCAGCGGAGGGGGCCTTATCACCGGGGAGCTGTTTTTT. Using reference TRBV5-1 and TRBJ2-2 for the parts outside the CDR3, the full variable domain is KAGVTQTPRYLIKTRGQQVTLSCSPISGHRSVSWYQQTPGQGLQFLFEYFSETQRNKGNFPGRFSGRQFSNSRSEMNVSTLELGDSALYLCASSGGGLITGELFFGEGSRLTVL.

The rearrangement uses TRBV6-6 and TRBJ1-2; TRBD1 is a possible D gene (6 bases). This CDR3 is built from 15 residues. The V end lost 4 bases, the J end lost 5 bases, and 17 bases lay between the germline ends. Germline CDR1 is MNHNY and CDR2 is SVGAGI (reference sequence). The CDR3 spells CASSSHRAPGYGYTF. CDR3 nucleotide sequence: TGTGCCAGCAGTTCCCACAGGGCCCCCGGGTATGGCTACACCTTC.

The rearrangement links TRBV5-1 to TRBJ2-5, with D tentatively TRBD1 (5 bases). Trimming cost V 6 bases and J 2 bases, with 8 bases left between them. This CDR3 is 12 amino acids long. Germline V gene data show CDR1 as SGHRS and CDR2 as YFSETQ. CDR3 coding DNA: TGCGCCAGCAAGGGGAATCAAGAGACCCAGTACTTC. Residues: CASKGNQETQYF. Combining the CDR3 with reference TRBV5-1 and TRBJ2-5 gives the whole variable domain KAGVTQTPRYLIKTRGQQVTLSCSPISGHRSVSWYQQTPGQGLQFLFEYFSETQRNKGNFPGRFSGRQFSNSRSEMNVSTLELGDSALYLCASKGNQETQYFGPGTRLLVL.

A few counts support this clone. The genes are TRBV13 and TRBJ2-4; 10 nucleotides match TRBD2. The V and J ends lost 1 base and 9 bases, in that order; junction bases with no gene match: 0. The CDR3 runs 13 residues. CDR1 is PRHDT, CDR2 FYEKMQ, per germline (reference sequence). The DNA for the CDR3 is TGTGCCAGCAGCTTAGAGCGGGAGGGCATTCAGTACTTC. Translation gives CASSLEREGIQYF.